These 8 T cell receptor beta chains were sequenced from one sample in a study of T cells in Graves' hyperthyroidism and ophthalmopathy. Amplification yielded TCR beta CDR3 regions, with RNA transcripts as the source. With the HTBI primer set, the TCR CDR3 went through a first round of RT-PCR. TCRdb reanalysed the multiplex PCR reads using MiXCR and keeps one entry per CDR3 protein. The sample yields more than 600,000 distinct CDR3 sequences, 16% seen once. Sequenced: blood. The source is a man younger than 30 with Graves' hyperthyroidism.

This clonotype has ten or more counts. The V call is TRBV29-1, the J call TRBJ2-5; 9 positions agree with TRBD1. The CDR3 covers 13 residues. V lost 6 bases to trimming and J lost 9 bases; unmatched junction nucleotides: 11. Germline-derived CDR1 and CDR2 are SQVTM and ANQGSEA. CDR3 residues: CSVGNRDRVAQYF. DNA of the CDR3: TGCAGCGTCGGTAACCGGGACAGGGTGGCCCAGTACTTC.

V gene TRBV5-1 combines with J gene TRBJ2-4; a weak D match, TRBD2 (5 bases). CDR1 and CDR2 (germline): SGHRS, YFSETQ. V was pared by 0 bases and J by 0 bases, with 7 bases between. CDR3 length: 15 amino acids. The CDR3 spells CASSLDGLAKNIQYF. The CDR3 region has the DNA TGCGCCAGCAGCTTGGACGGACTAGCCAAAAACATTCAGTACTTC.

This clonotype occurred a few times. The chain is built from TRBV10-3 and TRBJ2-7; TRBD1 matches at 8 bases. The germline V gene has CDR1 ENHRY and CDR2 SYGVKD. The CDR3 loop spans 13 amino acids. V shed 10 bases, J shed 5 bases, and the junction held 10 bases outside the gene matches. The CDR3: CATTGQGADEQYF. The CDR3 nucleotides read TGTGCCACCACCGGTCAGGGGGCCGACGAGCAGTACTTC.

This clonotype was seen a few times. The chain employs TRBV6-2 or TRBV6-3 and TRBJ2-1; no clear D gene. Trimming cost V 5 bases and J 3 bases, with 11 bases left between them. CDR1 is MNHEY, CDR2 SVGEGT, per germline. The CDR3 totals 14 residues. CDR3 loop: CASSETTHYNEQFF. The DNA of the CDR3 is TGTGCCAGCAGTGAGACGACTCACTACAATGAGCAGTTCTTC.

In its sample, this clonotype was seen many times. V usage is TRBV7-9 and J usage is TRBJ2-7; maybe TRBD2 (5 bases). The V gene's germline CDR1 is SEHNR and CDR2 FQNEAQ (reference sequence). Trimming cost V 6 bases and J 1 base, with 7 bases left between them. CDR3 length: 12 residues. This CDR3 reads CASSSASYEQYF. The CDR3 DNA reads as TGTGCCAGCAGTAGCGCGTCCTACGAGCAGTACTTC.

The chain links TRBV24-1 to TRBJ2-5; the D gene is possibly TRBD1 (7 bases). CDR3 length equals 14 residues. The V end was cut by 6 bases, the J end by 11 bases, with 21 bases between. Germline assignment: CDR1 KGHDR and CDR2 SFDVKD. DNA of the CDR3: TGTGCCACCAGTATGGGCGGGGACAGTCGTCCTCAGTACTTC. It yields the protein CATSMGGDSRPQYF.

This clonotype was observed at least ten times. This rearrangement joins TRBV6-2 or TRBV6-3 to TRBJ2-7; weak D call: TRBD2 (5 bases). Germline V CDR1 and CDR2: MNHEY, SVGEGT. This CDR3 comprises 14 residues. The ends were cut back, 2 bases at V and 3 bases at J, with 11 bases in the middle. CDR3 region: CASSYPGSGYEQYF. In nucleotides, the CDR3 is TGTGCCAGCAGTTACCCCGGCAGCGGCTACGAGCAGTACTTC.

V usage is TRBV3-1 and J usage is TRBJ1-1, with D possibly being TRBD1 (6 bases). CDR1 LGHDT and CDR2 YNNKEL come from the germline V gene (reference sequence). The CDR3 extends over 15 amino acids. Trimming removed 1 base from V and 0 bases from J, with 9 bases in between. The CDR3 DNA reads TGTGCCAGCAGCCAAGGTCGGACAGTGAACACTGAAGCTTTCTTT. Residues: CASSQGRTVNTEAFF.